These T cell receptor beta chains were read from a single sample in a study of shared clonotypes between healthy human individuals. Sequenced by immunoSEQ multiplex PCR; TCRdb stores in-frame clones only, minus some. The data show some 2.1 million clones, with around 95% seen just once and more than 0.1% held by the top ten. The sample was naive CD4+ T cells sorted from blood. These receptors all come from a man aged 18 to 30 in good health. Each CDR3 is given with its conserved first and last residue. D genes are given only for firm matches. The listing skips clone size in some rows; elsewhere it reads once, few, many or a size class.

J gene	D gene	clone size	V gene	CDR3 DNA	CDR3 protein
TRBJ1-1	-	-	TRBV18	TGTGCCAGCTCAACCGGGACCGGGAACACTGAAGCTTTCTTT	CASSTGTGNTEAFF
TRBJ2-7	TRBD2	-	TRBV7-6	TGTGCCAGCAGCTTAGGTGGGCTAGCGGCCTCCTACGAGCAGTACTTC	CASSLGGLAASYEQYF
TRBJ2-1	-	-	TRBV29-1	TGCAGCGTTGGGAAAGGGGGGAACTCCTACAATGAGCAGTTCTTC	CSVGKGGNSYNEQFF
TRBJ1-5	TRBD1	-	TRBV6-1	TGTGCCAGCAGACAGGGGGCCCTTAATCAGCCCCAGCATTTT	CASRQGALNQPQHF
TRBJ2-7	TRBD2	-	TRBV5-1	TGCGCCAGCAGCCTTAGCGGGAGATACGAGCAGTACTTC	CASSLSGRYEQYF
TRBJ1-1	-	-	TRBV18	TGTGCCAGCTCACCACGCTTAACCGGGGCAAACACTGAAGCTTTCTTT	CASSPRLTGANTEAFF
TRBJ2-5	TRBD2	-	TRBV11-2	TGTGCCAGCAGCTTAAGACGCTCGGGAGGCACCCAAGAGACCCAGTACTTC	CASSLRRSGGTQETQYF
TRBJ1-5	TRBD1	-	TRBV6-1	TGTGCCAGCAGTACAGTCACAGGGGTCAATCAGCCCCAGCATTTT	CASSTVTGVNQPQHF
TRBJ2-2	-	-	TRBV13	TGTGCCAGCAGCTTTGGTACCGTCTACACCGGGGAGCTGTTTTTT	CASSFGTVYTGELFF
TRBJ2-2	-	-	TRBV10-1	TGCGCCACGGCGGAGCCGAACACCGGGGAGCTGTTTTTT	CATAEPNTGELFF
TRBJ1-2	TRBD1	once	TRBV6-6	TGTGCCAGCAGCCGGGACAGCCTTTACTATGGCTACACCTTC	CASSRDSLYYGYTF
TRBJ2-7	-	many	TRBV9	TGTGCCAGCAGCGTCCGGGACGGAGCCTACGAGCAGTACTTC	CASSVRDGAYEQYF
TRBJ2-5	TRBD2	-	TRBV7-2	TGTGCCAGCAGCTGGACTAGCGGGGGCCAAGAGACCCAGTACTTC	CASSWTSGGQETQYF
TRBJ2-4	TRBD2	-	TRBV14	TGTGCCAGCAGCCAAAGGACTAGCTTTAGGGCGAGGAACATTCAGTACTTC	CASSQRTSFRARNIQYF
TRBJ1-2	TRBD1	-	TRBV18	TGTGCCAGCTCACCACAAGGCACAGGGGTTTGGGACTATGGCTACACCTTC	CASSPQGTGVWDYGYTF
TRBJ1-1	-	-	TRBV2	TGTGCCAGCAACGACAGGACGAACACTGAAGCTTTCTTT	CASNDRTNTEAFF
TRBJ2-7	-	-	TRBV10-3	TGTGCCTCGGGAATAGACCTTAGCTCCTACGAGCAGTACTTC	CASGIDLSSYEQYF
TRBJ2-3	-	-	TRBV7-9	TGTGCCAGCACCCCACCGGCAGATACGCAGTATTTT	CASTPPADTQYF
TRBJ2-6	-	once	TRBV6-1	TGTGCCAGCAGTGATCCCCGAGGGGCAAGCTCTGGGGCCAACGTCCTGACTTTC	CASSDPRGASSGANVLTF
TRBJ2-7	TRBD1	-	TRBV19	TGTGCCAGTAGTACCGGGACAGGGGTTTTTTACGAGCAGTACTTC	CASSTGTGVFYEQYF
TRBJ1-5	-	-	TRBV6-4	TGTGCCAGCAGCTTGGGGGGAGGTCAGCCCCAGCATTTT	CASSLGGGQPQHF
TRBJ1-1	-	-	TRBV10-3	TGTGCCATCAGTGACCGGAGCGTGAACACTGAAGCTTTCTTT	CAISDRSVNTEAFF
TRBJ2-3	-	-	TRBV11-3	TGTGCCAGCAGCTATTTACAGGGAGATGGTACGCAGTATTTT	CASSYLQGDGTQYF
TRBJ2-3	-	-	TRBV14	TGTGCCAGCAGCCAGCAACAGGGTAGCACAGATACGCAGTATTTT	CASSQQQGSTDTQYF
TRBJ2-1	TRBD2	once	TRBV19	TGTGCCAGTAGTCCTCTAGCGGGCTCCTACAATGAGCAGTTCTTC	CASSPLAGSYNEQFF
TRBJ2-1	TRBD2	-	TRBV6-6	TGTGCCAGCAGTTGGGCGGGGGAGGAGCAGTTCTTC	CASSWAGEEQFF
TRBJ1-4	-	-	TRBV6-5	TGTGCCAGCAGTTACGGGGGACTACATAATGAAAAACTGTTTTTT	CASSYGGLHNEKLFF
TRBJ2-7	-	-	TRBV28	TGTGCCAGCAGCTCGGCCCCGGCGTCCTACGAGCAGTACTTC	CASSSAPASYEQYF
TRBJ2-3	TRBD1	-	TRBV7-8	TGTGCCAGCAGCTTAGACGCGACAGGGGTTACAGATACGCAGTATTTT	CASSLDATGVTDTQYF
TRBJ2-7	-	-	TRBV7-9	TGTGCCAGCAGCTTAGAAGTGGGAAACGAGCAGTACTTC	CASSLEVGNEQYF
TRBJ2-4	-	-	TRBV28	TGTGCCAGCAGTCGGGATTCCCCCAAAAACATTCAGTACTTC	CASSRDSPKNIQYF
TRBJ2-5	TRBD2	once	TRBV5-4	TGTGCCAGCAGCTTTAGCGGGAGGGAAGAGACCCAGTACTTC	CASSFSGREETQYF
TRBJ2-3	-	-	TRBV6-1	TGTGCCAGCAGTGGAAGTACAGGGTACACAGATACGCAGTATTTT	CASSGSTGYTDTQYF
TRBJ2-7	TRBD2	-	TRBV6-6	TGTGCCAGCAGTTCCGGACTAGCGGCTATCAGTGGTGAGCAGTACTTC	CASSSGLAAISGEQYF
TRBJ1-3	-	-	TRBV7-6	TGTGCCAGCAGCCCCGGGACTGCAGGAAACACCATATATTTT	CASSPGTAGNTIYF
TRBJ1-3	-	-	TRBV7-7	TGTGCTAGCAGCCCGTACTCTGGAAACACCATATATTTT	CASSPYSGNTIYF
TRBJ2-1	-	few	TRBV5-1	TGCGCCAGCAGCTTGGGAGGGGAAACCAATGAGCAGTTCTTC	CASSLGGETNEQFF
TRBJ1-4	-	-	TRBV4-1	TGCGCCAGCAGCCAAGATCTGGCCCTATTGGGTGAAAAACTGTTTTTT	CASSQDLALLGEKLFF
TRBJ2-7	TRBD1	-	TRBV9	TGTGCCAGCAGCTTCGGACAGGGGCCCTACGAGCAGTACTTC	CASSFGQGPYEQYF
TRBJ2-3	-	-	TRBV19	TGTGCCAGTACGGGTCAGTCAATTATCAACACAGATACGCAGTATTTT	CASTGQSIINTDTQYF
TRBJ1-1	-	once	TRBV19	TGTGCCAGTAGACACCCTCAGGGTACTGAAGCTTTCTTT	CASRHPQGTEAFF
TRBJ2-7	-	-	TRBV28	TGTGCCAGCAGCAAAATACCGGGGGCCCACTACGAGCAGTACTTC	CASSKIPGAHYEQYF
TRBJ1-1	-	-	TRBV6-6	TGTGCCAGCAGTTACGATTACAGGAACACTGAAGCTTTCTTT	CASSYDYRNTEAFF
TRBJ2-7	TRBD1	-	TRBV5-5	TGTGCCAGCAGCTTAGGACAGGGGATCACCTACGAGCAGTACTTC	CASSLGQGITYEQYF
TRBJ2-1	TRBD2	-	TRBV5-1	TGCGCCAGCAGGGAGCGGGGCAGCTCCTACAATGAGCAGTTCTTC	CASRERGSSYNEQFF
TRBJ1-5	-	once	TRBV5-5	TGTGCCAGCAACTCCCATCAGCCCCAGCATTTT	CASNSHQPQHF
TRBJ2-5	TRBD1	-	TRBV11-2	TGTGCCAGCAGCTCCTACAGGGGGTCGGAGACCCAGTACTTC	CASSSYRGSETQYF
TRBJ1-2	-	-	TRBV6-5	TGTGCCAGCAGACAACAGGGTTTCTATGGCTACACCTTC	CASRQQGFYGYTF
TRBJ1-6	TRBD1	-	TRBV7-8	TGTGCCAGCAGCTCCACTTTCGCAGGGGGTCGTAATTCACCCCTCCACTTT	CASSSTFAGGRNSPLHF